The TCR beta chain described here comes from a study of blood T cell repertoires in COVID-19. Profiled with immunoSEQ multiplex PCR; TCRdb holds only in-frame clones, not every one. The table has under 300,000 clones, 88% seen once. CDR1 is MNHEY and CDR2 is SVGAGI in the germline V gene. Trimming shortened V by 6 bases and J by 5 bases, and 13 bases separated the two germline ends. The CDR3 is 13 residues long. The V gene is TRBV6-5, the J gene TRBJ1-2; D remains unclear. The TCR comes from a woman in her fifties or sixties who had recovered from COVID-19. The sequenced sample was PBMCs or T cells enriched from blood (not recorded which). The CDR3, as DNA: TGTGCCAGCAGGTTCTTAGAGGGATATGGCTACACCTTC. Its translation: CASRFLEGYGYTF.